Listed here is a single TCR beta chain. The sample comes from a study of blood T cell repertoires in COVID-19. Study as a whole: Samples representing acute and convalescent COVID-19 were sourced from the United States, Italy and Spain. The cDNA or gDNA used as material had been derived from T cells, B-cell-depleted T cells, or PBMCs.

The CDR3 totals 13 residues. Trimming left V 6 bases short and J 1 base short, with 9 bases between. Original data processing: Reference gene primer amplification gave nucleated cell count estimates. Only in-frame clones appear in the TCRdb table, and some are missing; sequencing was by immunoSEQ multiplex PCR. V, J and clone size derive from that table, while D and trimming were established from the DNA sequence. The sample records under 300,000 clones, 70% to 90% being singletons. The source is a woman in her 70s with acute or convalescent COVID-19. Input material: peripheral blood. V usage is TRBV12-3 or TRBV12-4 and J usage is TRBJ2-5; possible D gene TRBD1, 5 bases. CDR3 sequence reads: CASRQGVQETQYF. The DNA of the CDR3 is TGTGCCAGCAGGCAGGGTGTCCAAGAGACCCAGTACTTC.